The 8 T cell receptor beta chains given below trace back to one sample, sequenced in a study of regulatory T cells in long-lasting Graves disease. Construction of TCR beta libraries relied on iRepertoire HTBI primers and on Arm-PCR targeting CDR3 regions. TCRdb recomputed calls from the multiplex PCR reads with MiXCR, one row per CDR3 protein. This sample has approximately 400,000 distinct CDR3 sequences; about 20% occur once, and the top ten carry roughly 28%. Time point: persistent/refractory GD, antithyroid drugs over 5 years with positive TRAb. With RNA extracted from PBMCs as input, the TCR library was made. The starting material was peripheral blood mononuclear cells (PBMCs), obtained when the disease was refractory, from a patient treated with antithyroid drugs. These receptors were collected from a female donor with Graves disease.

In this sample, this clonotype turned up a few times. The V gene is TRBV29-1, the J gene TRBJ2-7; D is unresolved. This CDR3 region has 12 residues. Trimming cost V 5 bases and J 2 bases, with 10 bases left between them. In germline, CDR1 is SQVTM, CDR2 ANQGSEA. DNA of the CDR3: TGCAGCGTTCGTAATAGAACCTACGAGCAGTACTTC. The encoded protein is CSVRNRTYEQYF.

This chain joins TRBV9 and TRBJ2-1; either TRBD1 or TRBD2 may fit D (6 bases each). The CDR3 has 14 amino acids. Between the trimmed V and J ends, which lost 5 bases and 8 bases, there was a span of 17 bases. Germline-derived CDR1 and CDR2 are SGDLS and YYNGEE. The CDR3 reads CASSVMGGSDEQFF. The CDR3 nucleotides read TGTGCCAGCAGTGTTATGGGGGGCTCGGATGAGCAGTTCTTC.

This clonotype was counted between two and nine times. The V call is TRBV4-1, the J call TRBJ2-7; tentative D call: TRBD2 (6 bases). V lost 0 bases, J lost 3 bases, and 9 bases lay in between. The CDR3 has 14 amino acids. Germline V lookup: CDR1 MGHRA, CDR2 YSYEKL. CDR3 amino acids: CASSQDRDFYEQYF. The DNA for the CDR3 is TGCGCCAGCAGCCAAGATCGGGACTTCTACGAGCAGTACTTC.

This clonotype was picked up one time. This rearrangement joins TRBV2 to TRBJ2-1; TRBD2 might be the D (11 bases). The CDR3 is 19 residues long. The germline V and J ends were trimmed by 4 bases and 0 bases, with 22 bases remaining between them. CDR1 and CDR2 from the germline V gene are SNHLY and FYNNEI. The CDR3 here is CASSGDRGLAESSYNEQFF. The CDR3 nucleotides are TGTGCCAGCAGTGGGGACAGGGGACTAGCGGAAAGCTCCTACAATGAGCAGTTCTTC.

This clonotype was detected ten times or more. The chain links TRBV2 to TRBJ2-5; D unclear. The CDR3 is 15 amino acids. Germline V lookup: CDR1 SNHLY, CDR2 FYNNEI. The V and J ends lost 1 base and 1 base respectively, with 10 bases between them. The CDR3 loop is CASSEGAVVQETQYF. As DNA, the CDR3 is TGTGCCAGCAGTGAAGGGGCGGTAGTCCAAGAGACCCAGTACTTC.

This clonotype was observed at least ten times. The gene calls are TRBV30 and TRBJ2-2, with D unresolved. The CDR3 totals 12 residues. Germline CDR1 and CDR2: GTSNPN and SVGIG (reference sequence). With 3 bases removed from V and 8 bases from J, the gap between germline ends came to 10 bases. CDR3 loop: CAWSALGGELFF. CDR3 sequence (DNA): TGTGCCTGGAGCGCCTTGGGGGGGGAGCTGTTTTTT. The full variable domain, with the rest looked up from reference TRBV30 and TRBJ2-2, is SQTIHQWPATLVQPVGSPLSLECTVEGTSNPNLYWYRQAAGRGLQLLFYSVGIGQISSEVPQNLSASRPQDRQFILSSKKLLLSDSGFYLCAWSALGGELFFGEGSRLTVL.

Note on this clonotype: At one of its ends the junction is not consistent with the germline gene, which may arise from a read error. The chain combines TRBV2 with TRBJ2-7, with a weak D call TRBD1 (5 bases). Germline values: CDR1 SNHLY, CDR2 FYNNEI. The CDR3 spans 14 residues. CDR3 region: CASSQDLGHYEQYF. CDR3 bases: TGCGCCAGCAGCCAAGATCTAGGACACTACGAGCAGTACTTC.

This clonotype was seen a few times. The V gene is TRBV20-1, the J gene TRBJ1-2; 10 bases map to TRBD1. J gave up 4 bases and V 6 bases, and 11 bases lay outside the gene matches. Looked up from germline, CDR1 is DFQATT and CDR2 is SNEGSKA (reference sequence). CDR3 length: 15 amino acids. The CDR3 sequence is CSASRQGAWSYGYTF. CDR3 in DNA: TGCAGTGCATCCCGACAGGGGGCGTGGAGCTATGGCTACACCTTC.